The clone carrying this T cell receptor beta chain was found a few times. Its specificity is unknown. TCRB transcripts that were expressed got sequenced, as all of the isolated RNA had been reverse transcribed. Profiled with immunoSEQ multiplex PCR; TCRdb holds only in-frame clones, not every one. This sample has 110,000 to 150,000 clones; about 7% occur once, and the top ten carry about 1.4%. The CDR3 length is 13 residues. Trimming shortened V by 5 bases and J by 5 bases, and 12 bases separated the two germline ends. The germline V gene encodes CDR1 SGHTA and CDR2 FQGNSA. The data belong to a study of beta chain features in type 1 diabetes. Study in general: Over all samples combined, about 99,000,000 sorted cells were examined. Study-level points and caveats: Since sequencing was performed on cDNA, cells with high TCR expression could be over-represented. Naive, central memory and regulatory TCRB repertoires appeared more similar among patients than healthy donors.

This chain joins TRBV7-2 and TRBJ1-2; D is possibly TRBD1 (5 bases). Input material: central memory CD4+ T cells from blood. This sequence originates from a woman aged 25-40 years in good health. In nucleotides, the CDR3 is TGTGCCAGCAGCCCCGGGGGGGGGTATGGCTACACCTTC. It translates to CASSPGGGYGYTF.